Listed here is a single T cell receptor (beta chain). Clones were sequenced by immunoSEQ multiplex PCR, and TCRdb holds only the in-frame ones, with some missing. Here the sample spans 50,000 or so clones, 80% to 90% being singletons. The data derive from a study of blood T cell repertoires in COVID-19. Study-level information: Whether acute or convalescent, the COVID-19 samples came from the United States, Italy and Spain.

The CDR3 is made up of 15 amino acids. CDR1 is SNHLY and CDR2 is FYNNEI in the germline V gene. With V trimmed by 6 bases and J by 1 base, 3 bases remained unmatched. This rearrangement joins TRBV2 to TRBJ1-4; 9 bases are a match to TRBD1. Specimen: peripheral blood. This sequence was found in a man aged 45-65 years with active COVID-19. CDR3 residues: CASREDRGTNEKLFF. The CDR3 DNA follows: TGTGCCAGCAGAGAGGACAGGGGAACTAATGAAAAACTGTTTTTT.